The TCR beta chain under discussion was sequenced for a study of radiotherapy plus CTLA-4 blockade in lung cancer. Trimming left V 7 bases short and J 5 bases short, with 8 bases between. CDR1 is SNHLY and CDR2 is FYNNEI in the germline V gene. This CDR3 contains 11 residues. Clones were sequenced by immunoSEQ multiplex PCR, and TCRdb holds only the in-frame ones, with some missing. The sample lists approximately 80,000 clones, approximately 80% occurring once. The V and J genes are TRBV2 and TRBJ1-1; D remains unclear. The sequenced sample was peripheral blood, obtained from a patient treated with radiotherapy plus ipilimumab. The TCR originated in a human donor with non-small cell lung cancer who had stable disease on radiotherapy plus ipilimumab. CDR3: CASMQETEAFF. DNA of the CDR3: TGTGCCAGCATGCAGGAGACTGAAGCTTTCTTT.